These 28 T cell receptor beta chains were all obtained from the same sample, sequenced in a study of T cells in localized non-small cell lung cancer. The data were produced by immunoSEQ multiplex PCR, yet TCRdb's version contains in-frame clones alone and is incomplete. The table lists roughly 58,000 clones, about four fifths of them singletons. Here the sequenced sample was PBMCs, taken before any cancer treatment. Every receptor here comes from a man aged 40 to 69 with stage II lung adenocarcinoma.

A single count supports this clone. This sample also contains other DNA sequences that code for the same CDR3. The V gene is TRBV18, the J gene TRBJ1-1; D call uncertain. The V gene's germline CDR1 is KGHSH and CDR2 LQKENI. The ends were cut back, 5 bases at V and 0 bases at J, with 4 bases in the middle. This CDR3 contains 12 residues. The CDR3 loop reads CASSRLNTEAFF. The CDR3 nucleotides read TGTGCCAGCTCAAGGTTGAACACTGAAGCTTTCTTT.

The chain has TRBV5-1 and TRBJ1-2; D gene unclear. In germline, CDR1 is SGHRS, CDR2 YFSETQ. The CDR3 extends over 14 amino acids. V was pared by 5 bases and J by 3 bases, with 14 bases between. Here the CDR3 DNA reads TGCGCCAGCAGGGGCGACAATTCCTACTATGGCTACACCTTC. This translates into CASRGDNSYYGYTF.

The rearrangement joins TRBV18 to TRBJ2-1; TRBD1 agrees at 11 bases. The CDR3 extends over 14 amino acids. Germline lookup yields CDR1 KGHSH and CDR2 LQKENI. J was trimmed by 6 bases and V by 6 bases; bases with no gene match: 4. The DNA of the CDR3 is TGTGCCAGCTCCGGGACAGGGGGGGGCAATGAGCAGTTCTTC. Translating it yields CASSGTGGGNEQFF.

This chain connects TRBV2 to TRBJ2-3; D is possibly TRBD1 (5 bases). CDR3 length: 15 residues. Trimming stripped 3 bases from V and 1 base from J, with 11 bases between. Germline CDR1 and CDR2: SNHLY and FYNNEI. CDR3 DNA: TGTGCCAGCAGTGATAGTCGACAGCGCACAGATACGCAGTATTTT. Translation gives CASSDSRQRTDTQYF. Variable domain in full (rest from reference TRBV2 and TRBJ2-3): EPEVTQTPSHQVTQMGQEVILRCVPISNHLYFYWYRQILGQKVEFLVSFYNNEISEKSEIFDDQFSVERPDGSNFTLKIRSTKLEDSAMYFCASSDSRQRTDTQYFGPGTRLTVL.

This chain connects TRBV7-9 to TRBJ1-2, with D perhaps matching TRBD1 (6 bases). CDR1 is SEHNR and CDR2 is FQNEAQ in the germline V gene (reference sequence). The CDR3 sequence is 13 residues long. V lost 1 base and J lost 7, with 10 bases in between. Here the CDR3 reads CASSLGAGAGYTF. The CDR3 region has the DNA TGTGCCAGCAGCTTAGGGGCAGGGGCTGGCTACACCTTC.

This clone occurred once. The chain couples TRBV25-1 to TRBJ2-5; 10 bases are a match to TRBD2. In germline, CDR1 is MGHDK, CDR2 SYGVNS. CDR3 length equals 14 residues. Germline trimming cut 4 bases from V and 4 bases from J; bases unmatched to any gene: 3. This CDR3 reads CASSGLAGIETQYF. Here the CDR3 DNA reads TGTGCCAGCAGTGGACTAGCGGGTATAGAGACCCAGTACTTC.

About this clone: This same CDR3 is encoded by further DNA sequences in the sample. The CDR3, as DNA: TGTGCCAGTAGTATGGCCCTGACAGATACGCAGTATTTT. This translates into CASSMALTDTQYF. This chain joins TRBV19 and TRBJ2-3; D not resolved. V dropped 3 bases and J dropped 3 bases, with 7 bases sitting between them. The germline gives CDR1 LNHDA, CDR2 SQIVND (reference sequence). The CDR3 loop spans 13 amino acids.

This chain links TRBV2 with TRBJ1-2; no clear D. CDR3 length equals 11 residues. V gave up 3 bases and J gave up 5 bases, with 4 bases separating them. The germline gives CDR1 SNHLY, CDR2 FYNNEI. The CDR3 region is CASSDWYGYTF. The CDR3, as DNA: TGTGCCAGCAGTGACTGGTATGGCTACACCTTC. Using reference TRBV2 and TRBJ1-2 for the parts outside the CDR3, the full variable domain is EPEVTQTPSHQVTQMGQEVILRCVPISNHLYFYWYRQILGQKVEFLVSFYNNEISEKSEIFDDQFSVERPDGSNFTLKIRSTKLEDSAMYFCASSDWYGYTFGSGTRLTVV.

The chain couples TRBV11-3 to TRBJ2-5, with D possibly being TRBD1 or TRBD2 (5 bases each). The CDR3 length is 13 residues. V lost 0 bases and J lost 5, with 7 bases in between. Germline CDR1 and CDR2: SGHNT and YENEEA. CDR3 coding DNA: TGTGCCAGCAGCTTAGACAGGGACGAGACCCAGTACTTC. Protein sequence: CASSLDRDETQYF.

V is TRBV18 and J is TRBJ2-3; D is tentatively TRBD1 or TRBD2 (5 bases each). The CDR3 extends over 16 amino acids. The V end lost 3 bases, the J end lost 3 bases, and 16 bases lay between the germline ends. CDR1 is KGHSH and CDR2 is LQKENI in the germline V gene. Written as DNA, the CDR3 is TGTGCCAGCTCACCGACCGGGACCTTTAAAACAGATACGCAGTATTTT. Its protein product is CASSPTGTFKTDTQYF.

The CDR3 DNA sequence: TGTGCCATCAGTTATACCCGGGACAGCTCTGGGGCCAACGTCCTGACTTTC. Its protein is CAISYTRDSSGANVLTF. The V gene is TRBV10-3, the J gene TRBJ2-6; 7 bases line up with TRBD1. Trimming removed 5 bases from V and 0 bases from J; junction bases left unmatched: 7. This CDR3 has 17 amino acids. CDR1 is ENHRY and CDR2 is SYGVKD in the germline V gene.

This chain connects TRBV7-6 to TRBJ1-2; TRBD1 is a possible D gene (6 bases). The CDR3 covers 14 residues. V lost 4 bases, J lost 1 base, and 10 bases lay in between. Germline values: CDR1 SGHVS, CDR2 FNYEAQ. CDR3 amino acids: CASSSGQLNYGYTF. CDR3 in DNA: TGTGCCAGCAGCTCCGGACAGCTTAACTATGGCTACACCTTC. Complete variable domain (other parts from reference TRBV7-6 and TRBJ1-2): GAGVSQSPRYKVTKRGQDVALRCDPISGHVSLYWYRQALGQGPEFLTYFNYEAQQDKSGLPNDRFSAERPEGSISTLTIQRTEQRDSAMYRCASSSGQLNYGYTFGSGTRLTVV.

The DNA of the CDR3 is TGTGCCAGCAGCCGGGCTAGCGGTTACAATGAGCAGTTCTTC. It yields the protein CASSRASGYNEQFF. The V gene is TRBV4-2, the J gene TRBJ2-1; TRBD2 matches 7 bases. V lost 4 bases to trimming and J lost 4 bases; unmatched junction nucleotides: 4. Germline V lookup: CDR1 LGHNA, CDR2 YNFKEQ. The CDR3 contains 14 residues.

The genes are TRBV28 and TRBJ1-2, with TRBD1 as a possible D gene (6 bases). Trimming left V 6 bases short and J 5 bases short, with 22 bases between. The CDR3 loop spans 16 amino acids. CDR1 is MDHEN, CDR2 SYDVKM, per germline. CDR3 protein: CASRRATGLEGYGYTF. In nucleotides, the CDR3 is TGTGCCAGCAGGAGAGCTACAGGGCTGGAAGGGTATGGCTACACCTTC.

J is TRBJ1-5 and V is TRBV30, with 7 positions matching TRBD1. CDR1 is GTSNPN, CDR2 SVGIG, per germline (reference sequence). The CDR3 sequence is 13 residues long. V was pared by 3 bases and J by 4 bases, with 3 bases of the junction left unmatched. This CDR3 is CAWSLQGNQPQHF. For the CDR3, the DNA is TGTGCCTGGAGCCTACAGGGGAATCAGCCCCAGCATTTT.

This clone was counted only a few times. The V gene is TRBV25-1, the J gene TRBJ1-1; D perhaps matches TRBD1 (5 bases). Germline loops: CDR1 MGHDK, CDR2 SYGVNS. This CDR3 spans 13 amino acids. Trimming took off 3 bases at V and 5 bases at J, with 10 bases between the two ends. CDR3 nucleotide sequence: TGTGCCAGCAGTGACCCAGGGCGGACTGAAGCTTTCTTT. Its protein is CASSDPGRTEAFF.

This clone was seen more than once but under ten times. The chain couples TRBV5-1 to TRBJ2-7; 8 bases line up with TRBD2. Trimming removed 3 bases from V and 0 bases from J; junction bases left unmatched: 5. Germline assignment: CDR1 SGHRS and CDR2 YFSETQ. The CDR3 sequence is 15 residues long. CDR3 sequence reads: CASSWQAGVSYEQYF. CDR3 in DNA: TGCGCCAGCAGCTGGCAAGCGGGAGTCTCCTACGAGCAGTACTTC.

This rearrangement joins TRBV7-9 to TRBJ1-2, with a possible D match to TRBD1 (5 bases). V lost 1 base to trimming and J lost 6 bases, with 9 bases between them. The length of the CDR3 is 13 residues. CDR1 is SEHNR and CDR2 is FQNEAQ in the germline V gene (reference sequence). The CDR3 sequence: CASSLDGGDGYTF. The DNA of the CDR3 is TGTGCCAGCAGCTTAGATGGGGGAGATGGCTACACCTTC. Using reference TRBV7-9 and TRBJ1-2 for the parts outside the CDR3, the full variable domain is DTGVSQNPRHKITKRGQNVTFRCDPISEHNRLYWYRQTLGQGPEFLTYFQNEAQLEKSRLLSDRFSAERPKGSFSTLEIQRTEQGDSAMYLCASSLDGGDGYTFGSGTRLTVV.

V is TRBV6-6 and J is TRBJ2-5; 8 bases agree with TRBD2. Trimming removed 8 bases from V and 5 bases from J; junction bases left unmatched: 4. This CDR3 has 12 residues. CDR1 is MNHNY and CDR2 is SVGAGI in the germline V gene (reference sequence). The CDR3 DNA is TGTGCCAGCGGCCGGGGGGGGGAGACCCAGTACTTC. Amino acids: CASGRGGETQYF.

CDR3 sequence: CASSFTGEDSNQPQHF. CDR3 nucleotide sequence: TGTGCCAGCAGTTTTACAGGGGAGGATAGCAATCAGCCCCAGCATTTT. This chain connects TRBV27 to TRBJ1-5; 7 positions agree with TRBD1. V lost 3 bases and J lost 0; bases outside the gene matches: 5. Germline CDR1 is MNHEY and CDR2 is SMNVEV (reference sequence). This CDR3 has 16 amino acids.

The sample holds a few counts of this clone. V gene TRBV30 combines with J gene TRBJ2-1; D is uncertain. Germline-derived CDR1 and CDR2 are GTSNPN and SVGIG (reference sequence). V was cut by 2 bases and J by 8 bases, with 7 bases left in between. The CDR3 runs to 11 residues. Here the CDR3 reads CAWSQIDEQFF. CDR3 coding DNA: TGTGCCTGGAGTCAGATCGATGAGCAGTTCTTC.

J is TRBJ2-7 and V is TRBV5-1, with D unresolved. CDR3 length equals 13 residues. Germline values: CDR1 SGHRS, CDR2 YFSETQ. V was shortened by 4 bases and J by 7 bases, with 15 bases between the two germline ends. CDR3 DNA sequence: TGCGCCAGCAGCCGCAATGAACCTCGGGAGCAGTACTTC. Translated, it gives CASSRNEPREQYF.

The chain uses TRBV4-2 and TRBJ2-2, with TRBD2 matching over 13 bases. J was trimmed by 6 bases and V by 0 bases; bases with no gene match: 4. The CDR3 length is 17 residues. Per germline, CDR1 LGHNA and CDR2 YNFKEQ. Written as DNA, the CDR3 is TGTGCCAGCAGCCAAGAGGGACTAGCGGGACGGGCCGGGGAGCTGTTTTTT. It is translated as CASSQEGLAGRAGELFF.

This clone was counted once. V is TRBV5-1 and J is TRBJ1-1; no reliable D call. This CDR3 has 14 residues. Germline values: CDR1 SGHRS, CDR2 YFSETQ. The V end was cut by 2 bases, the J end by 1 base, with 9 bases between. The CDR3 region is CASSFADQNTEAFF. CDR3 bases: TGCGCCAGCAGCTTCGCGGACCAGAACACTGAAGCTTTCTTT.

The chain couples TRBV4-1 to TRBJ2-2; no firm D call. CDR1 is MGHRA and CDR2 is YSYEKL in the germline V gene. V shed 1 base and J shed 2 bases, with 8 bases lying between them. The CDR3 is 15 amino acids. CDR3 sequence (DNA): TGCGCCAGCAGCCAAGTTGTCGTAAACACCGGGGAGCTGTTTTTT. Translating gives CASSQVVVNTGELFF.

Notes on this clone: This CDR3 is missing its conserved last phenylalanine or tryptophan, likely due to a read error. The genes are TRBV5-1 and TRBJ1-2; D gene unclear. The CDR3 loop spans 16 amino acids. Between the trimmed V and J ends, which lost 0 bases and 5 bases, there was a span of 17 bases. From germline, CDR1 is SGHRS and CDR2 YFSETQ. CDR3: CASSLEAREIMYGYTL. The DNA of the CDR3 is TGCGCCAGCAGCTTGGAGGCGAGGGAGATTATGTATGGCTACACCCTC.

The chain joins TRBV18 to TRBJ1-2; 8 nucleotides agree with TRBD1. J gave up 4 bases and V 1 base, and 5 bases lay outside the gene matches. Germline V gene data show CDR1 as KGHSH and CDR2 as LQKENI. The CDR3 runs 15 residues. CDR3 region: CASSPRDRPFYGYTF. The CDR3 DNA reads TGTGCCAGCTCACCACGGGACAGGCCTTTCTATGGCTACACCTTC.

The rearrangement uses TRBV2 and TRBJ2-3; 12 nucleotides match TRBD2. CDR3 length: 14 residues. CDR1 is SNHLY, CDR2 FYNNEI, per germline. With 7 bases clipped from V and 5 bases from J, the junction kept 4 bases outside the gene matches. The CDR3 nucleotides are TGTGCCAGCACCCTAGCGGGAGGGAGAGATACGCAGTATTTT. Translating it yields CASTLAGGRDTQYF.